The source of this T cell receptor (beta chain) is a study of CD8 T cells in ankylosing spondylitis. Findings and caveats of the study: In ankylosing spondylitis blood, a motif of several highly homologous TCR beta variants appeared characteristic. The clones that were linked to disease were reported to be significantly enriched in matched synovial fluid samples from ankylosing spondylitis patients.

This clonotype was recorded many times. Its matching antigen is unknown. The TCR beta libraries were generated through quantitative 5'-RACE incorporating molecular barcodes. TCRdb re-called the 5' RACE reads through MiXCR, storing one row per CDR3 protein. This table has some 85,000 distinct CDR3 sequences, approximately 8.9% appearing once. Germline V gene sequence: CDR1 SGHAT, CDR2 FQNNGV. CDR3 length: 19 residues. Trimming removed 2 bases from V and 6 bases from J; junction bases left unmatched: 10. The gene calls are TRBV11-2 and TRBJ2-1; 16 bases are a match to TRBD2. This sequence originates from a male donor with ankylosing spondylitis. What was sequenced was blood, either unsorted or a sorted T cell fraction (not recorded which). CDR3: CASSLLGLAGGSEGNEQFF. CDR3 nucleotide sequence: TGTGCCAGCAGCTTACTGGGACTAGCGGGAGGGAGTGAGGGCAATGAGCAGTTCTTC.